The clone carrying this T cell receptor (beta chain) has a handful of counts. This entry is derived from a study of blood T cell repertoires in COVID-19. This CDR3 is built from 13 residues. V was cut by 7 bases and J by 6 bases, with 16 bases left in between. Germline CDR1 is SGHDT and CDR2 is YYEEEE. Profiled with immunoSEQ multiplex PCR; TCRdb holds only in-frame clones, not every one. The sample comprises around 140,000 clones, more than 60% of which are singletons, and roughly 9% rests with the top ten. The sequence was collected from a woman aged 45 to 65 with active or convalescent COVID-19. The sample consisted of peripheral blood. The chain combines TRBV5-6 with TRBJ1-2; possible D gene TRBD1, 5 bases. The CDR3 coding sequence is TGTGCCAGCGGCTCACCCCGGGGGGATGGCTACACCTTC. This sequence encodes CASGSPRGDGYTF. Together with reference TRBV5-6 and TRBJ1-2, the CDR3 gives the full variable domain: DAGVTQSPTHLIKTRGQQVTLRCSPKSGHDTVSWYQQALGQGPQFIFQYYEEEERQRGNFPDRFSGHQFPNYSSELNVNALLLGDSALYLCASGSPRGDGYTFGSGTRLTVV.